One sample yielded the 32 T cell receptor beta chains listed below, sequenced in a study of blood T cell repertoires in COVID-19. Clones were read by immunoSEQ multiplex PCR, and TCRdb kept only the in-frame ones, dropping some. The sample lists around 400,000 clones, just under 90% occurring once. Sequenced: PBMCs or T cells enriched from blood (not recorded which). These receptors originate from a woman aged 25-40 years who had recovered from COVID-19.

V is TRBV19 and J is TRBJ2-3; 12 nucleotides agree with TRBD1. This CDR3 has 16 residues. From germline, CDR1 is LNHDA and CDR2 SQIVND (reference sequence). The V segment lost 4 bases and the J segment 5 bases; nucleotides outside the gene matches: 7. DNA of the CDR3: TGTGCCAGTAGTACCTGGGACAGGGGGCGGAAAGATACGCAGTATTTT. It encodes CASSTWDRGRKDTQYF.

The J gene is TRBJ2-1, the V gene TRBV27; TRBD2 matches at 7 bases. V lost 2 bases and J lost 9; bases outside the gene matches: 7. This CDR3 has 14 residues. Germline CDR1 MNHEY, CDR2 SMNVEV (reference sequence). CDR3 residues: CASSLGGVGGEQFF. The CDR3 DNA is TGTGCCAGCAGTTTAGGGGGGGTTGGGGGTGAGCAGTTCTTC.

The chain recombines TRBV7-2 with TRBJ2-5; the D gene is possibly TRBD1 (8 bases). V shed 2 bases and J shed 5 bases, with 12 bases lying between them. Germline values: CDR1 SGHTA, CDR2 FQGNSA. The CDR3 consists of 14 residues. The CDR3 protein is CASSLYRGGETQYF. DNA of the CDR3: TGTGCCAGCAGCTTATACAGGGGGGGGGAGACCCAGTACTTC.

V and J are TRBV24-1 and TRBJ2-2; D unresolved. Germline CDR1 KGHDR, CDR2 SFDVKD. CDR3 length: 15 residues. V lost 3 bases to trimming and J lost 10 bases, with 17 bases between them. In DNA, the CDR3 is TGTGCCACCAGTGATCTATCTGGGCTCCCCGAGGAGCTGTTTTTT. It translates to CATSDLSGLPEELFF.

This clone was observed a single time. The chain links TRBV6-5 to TRBJ1-4, with D unclear. Between the trimmed V and J ends, which lost 6 bases and 5 bases, there was a span of 10 bases. The CDR3 is 13 residues long. Germline V gene data show CDR1 as MNHEY and CDR2 as SVGAGI. This CDR3 reads CASRDGLNEKLFF. The CDR3, as DNA: TGTGCCAGCAGAGACGGACTGAATGAAAAACTGTTTTTT.

The CDR3 coding sequence is TGTGCCACCAGCAGCGAGCTTGCAACTAATGAAAAACTGTTTTTT. It encodes CATSSELATNEKLFF. The rearrangement joins TRBV15 to TRBJ1-4; D remains ambiguous. The CDR3 is 15 residues long. From germline, CDR1 is LNHNV and CDR2 YYDKDF (reference sequence). V was cut by 3 bases and J by 0 bases, with 8 bases left in between.

The rearrangement links TRBV18 to TRBJ2-4; possibly TRBD2 for D (5 bases). Germline values: CDR1 KGHSH, CDR2 LQKENI. With 2 bases removed from V and 4 bases from J, the gap between germline ends came to 15 bases. The CDR3 extends over 16 amino acids. In DNA form, the CDR3 reads TGTGCCAGCTCACCATCCGGGGTTTGGCTGAAAAACATTCAGTACTTC. Residues: CASSPSGVWLKNIQYF.

V and J are TRBV6-2 or TRBV6-3 and TRBJ2-2; D uncertain. Trimming left V 4 bases short and J 4 bases short, with 7 bases between. The CDR3 extends over 13 amino acids. Looked up from germline, CDR1 is MNHEY and CDR2 is SVGEGT. Written as DNA, the CDR3 is TGTGCCAGCAGTTTTCTCCTCACCGGGGAGCTGTTTTTT. Translating gives CASSFLLTGELFF.

V gene TRBV30 combines with J gene TRBJ2-1; D might be TRBD2 (6 bases). V gave up 0 bases and J gave up 10 bases, with 19 bases separating them. The CDR3 length is 15 residues. CDR1 and CDR2 from the germline V gene are GTSNPN and SVGIG (reference sequence). CDR3 region: CAWSVRRGNRKEQFF. CDR3 sequence (DNA): TGTGCCTGGAGTGTACGTCGGGGGAACAGGAAGGAGCAGTTCTTC.

The V call is TRBV18, the J call TRBJ1-3, with 7 bases fitting TRBD1. V gave up 5 bases and J gave up 0 bases; unmatched junction bases: 10. The CDR3 totals 17 residues. CDR1 is KGHSH, CDR2 LQKENI, per germline. The CDR3 reads CASSYVTGASSGNTIYF. CDR3 in DNA: TGTGCCAGCTCATACGTTACAGGGGCAAGCTCTGGAAACACCATATATTTT.

The chain has TRBV27 and TRBJ1-6; 9 positions match TRBD1. The CDR3 has 18 residues. CDR1 MNHEY and CDR2 SMNVEV come from the germline V gene (reference sequence). The V segment lost 1 base and the J segment 6 bases; nucleotides outside the gene matches: 10. In DNA, the CDR3 is TGTGCCAGCAGTTTATATCCCCTTCCGGGACAGGGTAATTCACCCCTCCACTTT. Protein product: CASSLYPLPGQGNSPLHF.

The chain combines TRBV30 with TRBJ2-7; tentative D call: TRBD1 (5 bases). CDR1 and CDR2 (germline): GTSNPN, SVGIG (reference sequence). The ends were cut back, 3 bases at V and 6 bases at J, with 15 bases in the middle. There are 13 residues in the CDR3. In DNA form, the CDR3 reads TGTGCCTGGAGGAAAGCCCAGGGTGGCGAGCAGTACTTC. This sequence encodes CAWRKAQGGEQYF.

This chain uses TRBV6-6 with TRBJ1-1; TRBD1 aligns across 8 bases. The CDR3 loop spans 14 amino acids. After removal of 6 bases from V and 6 bases from J, the junction contained 9 bases not matched to a gene. The V gene's germline CDR1 is MNHNY and CDR2 SVGAGI (reference sequence). The CDR3 loop reads CASRDRAGSAEAFF. CDR3 nucleotides: TGTGCCAGCAGGGACAGGGCGGGGTCGGCTGAAGCTTTCTTT.

This chain links TRBV23-1 with TRBJ1-5, with D possibly matching TRBD1 (6 bases). TRBV23-1 is classed as an ORF, of uncertain function. This CDR3 has 17 amino acids. V was trimmed by 0 bases and J by 0 bases, leaving 12 bases between them. The CDR3 region is CASSQSGAVYSNQPQHF. The CDR3 DNA reads TGCGCCAGCAGTCAATCGGGGGCAGTCTATAGCAATCAGCCCCAGCATTTT.

V usage is TRBV29-1 and J usage is TRBJ2-7; the D is unclear. CDR3 length: 12 amino acids. Trimming removed 2 bases at V and 3 bases at J, with 8 bases between. CDR1 is SQVTM, CDR2 ANQGSEA, per germline. For the CDR3, the DNA is TGCAGCGTTGAAATTAGCAGCTACGAGCAGTACTTC. Translating gives CSVEISSYEQYF.

As concerns this clone: The sample holds other DNA sequences that translate to the same CDR3. This chain links TRBV19 with TRBJ1-5; D unresolved. CDR1 is LNHDA, CDR2 SQIVND, per germline (reference sequence). The CDR3 sequence is 12 residues long. V lost 3 bases, J lost 6 bases, and 6 bases lay in between. CDR3 nucleotides: TGTGCCAGTAGTATTCTCTCTCAGCCCCAGCATTTT. It specifies CASSILSQPQHF.

This sequence joins TRBV7-9 and TRBJ2-7, with 8 positions matching TRBD1. V shed 3 bases, J shed 2 bases, and the junction held 3 bases outside the gene matches. CDR1 is SEHNR and CDR2 is FQNEAQ in the germline V gene (reference sequence). CDR3 size: 14 residues. CDR3 in amino acids: CASSFGQGPYEQYF. CDR3 nucleotide sequence: TGTGCCAGCAGCTTCGGACAGGGACCCTACGAGCAGTACTTC.

The V call is TRBV9, the J call TRBJ2-1, with D possibly being TRBD1 (8 bases). Trimming stripped 0 bases from V and 4 bases from J, with 14 bases between. Germline V lookup: CDR1 SGDLS, CDR2 YYNGEE. This CDR3 contains 16 residues. CDR3 sequence (DNA): TGTGCCAGCAGCGTAGTGTTACAGGGGGGGTACAATGAGCAGTTCTTC. Protein product: CASSVVLQGGYNEQFF.

The chain couples TRBV6-5 to TRBJ1-1, with 10 positions matching TRBD1. Losses at the gene ends were 0 bases for V and 4 bases for J; bases not matched to a gene: 5. The CDR3 covers 16 residues. CDR1 and CDR2 from the germline V gene are MNHEY and SVGAGI. CDR3 DNA: TGTGCCAGCAGTTACTCGGGACAGGGGATCATCACTGAAGCTTTCTTT. It specifies CASSYSGQGIITEAFF.

V usage is TRBV9 and J usage is TRBJ2-7; TRBD2 aligns across 10 bases. CDR1 is SGDLS and CDR2 is YYNGEE in the germline V gene. There are 15 residues in the CDR3. V shed 4 bases and J 1 base; nucleotides not matched to a gene: 5. CDR3 region: CASSPGTSESYEQYF. The CDR3, as DNA: TGTGCCAGCAGCCCAGGGACTAGCGAATCCTACGAGCAGTACTTC. Filled out from reference TRBV9 and TRBJ2-7, the complete variable domain reads DSGVTQTPKHLITATGQRVTLRCSPRSGDLSVYWYQQSLDQGLQFLIQYYNGEERAKGNILERFSAQQFPDLHSELNLSSLELGDSALYFCASSPGTSESYEQYFGPGTRLTVT.

Here the CDR3 DNA reads TGTGCCAGCAGCTTAGTCGGACAGGGAAGCGGGGAGCTGTTTTTT. Translated: CASSLVGQGSGELFF. The chain carries TRBV7-8 and TRBJ2-2, with TRBD1 matching 8 bases. V lost 1 base to trimming and J lost 7 bases; unmatched junction nucleotides: 5. From germline, CDR1 is SGHVS and CDR2 FQNEAQ. This CDR3 contains 15 residues.

The genes are TRBV19 and TRBJ1-5, with 11 bases identical to TRBD1. Germline CDR1 reads LNHDA; CDR2 reads SQIVND (reference sequence). Trimming took 7 bases from V and 3 from J; bases not matched to a gene: 8. The CDR3 runs 16 residues. DNA for the CDR3: TGTGCCAGTACCAAGGGGGACAGGGGGGACAATCAGCCCCAGCATTTT. It encodes CASTKGDRGDNQPQHF.

As to this clone: This may be a read error, as it is one base from a much larger clone. The same CDR3 also results from other DNA sequences found in this sample. The chain joins TRBV4-1 to TRBJ1-1; tentative D call: TRBD1 (6 bases). Looked up from germline, CDR1 is MGHRA and CDR2 is YSYEKL. The CDR3 covers 14 residues. V was cut by 3 bases and J by 3 bases, with 11 bases left in between. As DNA, the CDR3 is TGCGCCAGCAGCCATTCACAGGGTTACACTGAAGCTTTCTTT. Encoded protein: CASSHSQGYTEAFF.

The rearrangement uses TRBV3-1 (or the pseudogene TRBV3-2) and TRBJ1-3; maybe TRBD1 (6 bases). V dropped 3 bases and J dropped 0 bases, with 12 bases sitting between them. This CDR3 spans 16 amino acids. Germline assignment: CDR1 LGHDT and CDR2 YNNKEL (reference sequence). CDR3 loop: CASSQTQGFSGNTIYF. The DNA of the CDR3 is TGTGCCAGCAGCCAGACACAGGGTTTCTCTGGAAACACCATATATTTT.

The chain combines TRBV19 with TRBJ2-2; TRBD2 agrees at 13 bases. V dropped 8 bases and J dropped 6; count of bases not matched to a gene: 3. The CDR3 runs 14 residues. Germline values: CDR1 LNHDA, CDR2 SQIVND (reference sequence). The CDR3 loop reads CASGTSGTAGELFF. For the CDR3, the DNA is TGTGCCAGTGGGACTAGCGGGACGGCCGGGGAGCTGTTTTTT.

This clone was seen more than once but under ten times. The V call is TRBV19, the J call TRBJ1-1; 8 bases agree with TRBD1. There are 17 residues in the CDR3. The germline CDR1 and CDR2 sequences are LNHDA and SQIVND (reference sequence). V was clipped by 4 bases and J by 0 bases; unmatched bases: 10. CDR3: CASSRDRRRTMNTEAFF. The CDR3 region has the DNA TGTGCCAGTAGTAGGGACAGGCGGAGAACCATGAACACTGAAGCTTTCTTT.

This rearrangement joins TRBV6-1 to TRBJ2-7; tentatively, D is TRBD2 (5 bases). The germline CDR1 and CDR2 sequences are MNHNS and SASEGT. Trimming pared 0 bases from V and 4 bases from J, leaving 10 bases between. CDR3 size: 14 residues. CDR3 loop: CASSEASRGYEQYF. CDR3 in DNA: TGTGCCAGCAGTGAAGCGAGTCGGGGATACGAGCAGTACTTC.

This chain joins TRBV7-3 and TRBJ2-7, with TRBD1 matching over 8 bases. The CDR3 loop spans 15 amino acids. The germline CDR1 and CDR2 sequences are SGHTA and FQGTGA. V was clipped by 5 bases and J by 0 bases; unmatched bases: 6. Here the CDR3 reads CASSQGTGSSYEQYF. Here the CDR3 DNA reads TGTGCCAGCAGCCAAGGGACAGGCAGCTCCTACGAGCAGTACTTC.

The CDR3 protein is CASSRRNRVDIQYF. The CDR3 nucleotides are TGTGCCAGCAGTCGGAGAAACAGGGTTGACATTCAGTACTTC. The V and J genes are TRBV6-2 or TRBV6-3 and TRBJ2-4; TRBD1 is a possible D gene (6 bases). Germline V gene lookup returns CDR1 MNHEY and CDR2 SVGEGT. The V gene lost 5 bases and the J gene lost 8 bases, with 16 bases spanning the gap. CDR3 size: 14 residues.

This sequence joins TRBV7-6 and TRBJ1-1; 8 nucleotides agree with TRBD1. This CDR3 is 14 amino acids long. From germline, CDR1 is SGHVS and CDR2 FNYEAQ. Trimming took 5 bases from V and 4 from J; bases not matched to a gene: 6. The DNA of the CDR3 is TGTGCCAGCAGCACCGGACAGGGATTCACTGAAGCTTTCTTT. Protein: CASSTGQGFTEAFF.

This clone was picked up a small number of times. The chain combines TRBV4-2 with TRBJ2-2; no clear D. Trimming shortened V by 3 bases and J by 7 bases, and 6 bases separated the two germline ends. Per the germline V gene, CDR1 is LGHNA and CDR2 is YNFKEQ. CDR3 length equals 12 residues. CDR3 region: CASSHRSGELFF. CDR3 in DNA: TGTGCCAGCAGCCACCGGAGCGGGGAGCTGTTTTTT.

The rearrangement links TRBV2 to TRBJ2-4; D unclear. The germline V and J ends were trimmed by 3 bases and 8 bases, with 11 bases remaining between them. The CDR3 has 13 residues. Per germline, CDR1 SNHLY and CDR2 FYNNEI. CDR3 DNA: TGTGCCAGCAGTGACATTATTCGGGACATTCAGTACTTC. Its translation: CASSDIIRDIQYF.